The 28 T cell receptor beta chains presented below share a single source sample, sequenced in a study of CD8 T cells in ankylosing spondylitis. Their antigen targets remain unknown. Study-level results: Seemingly characteristic of ankylosing spondylitis blood was a TCR beta motif consisting of about 8 highly homologous variants.

TCRdb processed the 5' RACE reads anew with MiXCR; each CDR3 protein has one entry. The sample lists a few hundred thousand distinct CDR3 sequences, about an eighth occurring once. Sequencing was performed on blood, either unsorted or a sorted T cell fraction (not recorded which). These receptors were obtained from a male donor with ankylosing spondylitis.

This clonotype was recorded at least ten times. J is TRBJ1-2 and V is TRBV20-1; D may be TRBD1 (6 bases). The V gene lost 6 bases and the J gene lost 4 bases, with 6 bases spanning the gap. The CDR3 extends over 10 amino acids. Germline V gives CDR1 DFQATT, CDR2 SNEGSKA (reference sequence). The CDR3 DNA follows: TGCAGTGCGGACAGCTATGGCTACACCTTC. Amino acid sequence: CSADSYGYTF.

The chain is built from TRBV2 and TRBJ1-4; 7 bases are shared with TRBD1. Germline assignment: CDR1 SNHLY and CDR2 FYNNEI. This CDR3 spans 14 amino acids. Trimming at V came to 3 bases and at J to 7 bases, leaving 5 bases not matched to a gene. CDR3 nucleotides: TGTGCCAGCAGTGAGGACAGGCCCTTTGAAAAACTGTTTTTT. Protein product: CASSEDRPFEKLFF.

The gene calls are TRBV12-3 or TRBV12-4 and TRBJ1-1, with a weak D call TRBD1 (5 bases). V lost 10 bases to trimming and J lost 4 bases, with 13 bases between them. CDR3 size: 12 residues. This CDR3 reads CATQGVGTEAFF. Written as DNA, the CDR3 is TGTGCCACCCAAGGGGTAGGCACTGAAGCTTTCTTT.

The table lists this clonotype with a few counts. The rearrangement links TRBV3-1 to TRBJ2-2; TRBD1 aligns across 7 bases. V lost 1 base and J lost 6; bases outside the gene matches: 17. Germline loops: CDR1 LGHDT, CDR2 YNNKEL (reference sequence). The CDR3 extends over 19 amino acids. CDR3 sequence (DNA): TGTGCCAGCAGCCAAGTTGCCGGACAGGTTACTTCCATGGCCGGGGAGCTGTTTTTT. Amino acids: CASSQVAGQVTSMAGELFF.

This clonotype was detected only a few times. V gene TRBV20-1 combines with J gene TRBJ1-2; no definite D call. The CDR3 spans 12 residues. V lost 3 bases and J 4 bases, leaving 9 bases between the germline ends. CDR1 and CDR2 from the germline V gene are DFQATT and SNEGSKA (reference sequence). CDR3 sequence: CSASRRSYGYTF. In nucleotides, the CDR3 is TGCAGTGCTAGTCGCCGGTCCTATGGCTACACCTTC.

This clonotype was observed many times. The CDR3 nucleotides read TGCGCCAGCAGCAAAGGGCCAGGTGCCGACGAGACCCAGTACTTC. Protein product: CASSKGPGADETQYF. The chain couples TRBV5-1 to TRBJ2-5; the D is unclear. This CDR3 is 15 amino acids long. Germline values: CDR1 SGHRS, CDR2 YFSETQ. V was clipped by 4 bases and J by 5 bases, with 18 bases between them.

This clonotype was seen more than once but under ten times. This rearrangement joins TRBV10-3 to TRBJ2-2; TRBD1 is a possible D gene (6 bases). The germline V gene has CDR1 ENHRY and CDR2 SYGVKD. V was clipped by 5 bases and J by 6 bases, with 13 bases between them. The CDR3 has 14 amino acids. The CDR3 region has the DNA TGTGCCATCAGTACAGGGCAAGGGGCCGGGGAGCTGTTTTTT. Its protein product is CAISTGQGAGELFF.

The CDR3 is CASSLASGPRLAQYF. In nucleotides, the CDR3 is TGTGCCAGCAGTTTGGCTAGCGGTCCTCGGCTGGCGCAGTATTTT. The J gene is TRBJ2-3, the V gene TRBV27, with 7 nucleotides matching TRBD2. The CDR3 covers 15 residues. The germline V gene encodes CDR1 MNHEY and CDR2 SMNVEV (reference sequence). Germline trimming cut 3 bases from V and 10 bases from J; bases unmatched to any gene: 13.

The sample holds a few counts of this clonotype. CDR3 residues: CASSTGTAIYNEQFF. CDR3 sequence (DNA): TGTGCCAGCAGCACCGGGACAGCCATTTACAATGAGCAGTTCTTC. This chain joins TRBV12-3 or TRBV12-4 and TRBJ2-1; 7 nucleotides line up with TRBD1. V lost 6 bases to trimming and J lost 4 bases; unmatched junction nucleotides: 9. The CDR3 runs 15 residues.

This clonotype was seen more than once but under ten times. This chain joins TRBV7-2 and TRBJ2-7; 13 bases align to TRBD2. Germline CDR1 reads SGHTA; CDR2 reads FQGNSA. The V segment lost 5 bases and the J segment 5 bases; nucleotides outside the gene matches: 6. The CDR3 extends over 15 amino acids. In DNA form, the CDR3 reads TGTGCCAGCAGCCACGGACTAGCGGGAGTTAACGAGCAGTACTTC. Residues: CASSHGLAGVNEQYF.

Ten or more counts support this clonotype. The rearrangement uses TRBV24-1 and TRBJ2-1; possible D gene TRBD1, 6 bases. Trimming pared 3 bases from V and 10 bases from J, leaving 12 bases between. Germline V gene data show CDR1 as KGHDR and CDR2 as SFDVKD. The CDR3 runs 13 residues. The CDR3 DNA reads as TGTGCCACCAGTGATGACAGGCTCGACGAGCAGTTCTTC. Translation gives CATSDDRLDEQFF.

This clonotype came up a few times. J is TRBJ1-2 and V is TRBV29-1; D not certain. This CDR3 has 17 amino acids. Germline CDR1 is SQVTM and CDR2 is ANQGSEA. V lost 4 bases to trimming and J lost 0 bases, with 21 bases between them. In nucleotides, the CDR3 is TGCAGCGTTGTACCAACAGAAGTACTTTCGGCTAACTATGGCTACACCTTC. It encodes CSVVPTEVLSANYGYTF.

This sequence joins TRBV5-1 and TRBJ1-1; D is ambiguous. The CDR3 spans 15 residues. CDR1 is SGHRS, CDR2 YFSETQ, per germline. V gave up 1 base and J gave up 6 bases, with 16 bases separating them. CDR3 in amino acids: CASSLSALVDPEAFF. The CDR3 DNA is TGCGCCAGCAGCTTGTCTGCCCTGGTGGACCCTGAAGCTTTCTTT.

This clonotype has only a few counts. The chain carries TRBV5-1 and TRBJ2-1, with 7 bases aligning to TRBD2. J gave up 8 bases and V 3 bases, and 5 bases lay outside the gene matches. The CDR3 extends over 13 amino acids. CDR1 and CDR2 (germline): SGHRS, YFSETQ. Here the CDR3 DNA reads TGCGCCAGCAGCTCCTGGGGAGGGCATGAGCAGTTCTTC. Amino acids: CASSSWGGHEQFF.

This chain joins TRBV20-1 and TRBJ2-3; 14 bases align to TRBD2. The CDR3 covers 15 residues. Trimming cost V 4 bases and J 6 bases; bases outside gene matches: 6. In germline, CDR1 is DFQATT, CDR2 SNEGSKA (reference sequence). The CDR3 bases are TGCAGTGCTACCGGGACTAGCGGGAGTCAGGATACGCAGTATTTT. It codes for CSATGTSGSQDTQYF.

This clonotype was seen a handful of times. V gene TRBV9 combines with J gene TRBJ1-2; D possibly corresponds to TRBD1 (5 bases). The CDR3 sequence is 15 residues long. Germline-derived CDR1 and CDR2 are SGDLS and YYNGEE. Trimming stripped 0 bases from V and 7 bases from J, with 16 bases between. CDR3 nucleotides: TGTGCCAGCAGCGTAGTCGGGACGGCCATAGGTGGCTACACCTTC. Encoded protein: CASSVVGTAIGGYTF.

This rearrangement joins TRBV6-5 to TRBJ2-3; possibly TRBD1 for D (6 bases). The CDR3 has 15 residues. The V gene's germline CDR1 is MNHEY and CDR2 SVGAGI. Between the trimmed V and J ends, which lost 3 bases and 4 bases, there was a span of 14 bases. The chain's CDR3 is CASSYPRGDADTQYF. The CDR3 DNA reads as TGTGCCAGCAGTTATCCCAGGGGAGACGCAGATACGCAGTATTTT.

The table lists this clonotype with many counts. This rearrangement joins TRBV5-1 to TRBJ2-5, with TRBD1 identical over 8 bases. The CDR3 contains 15 residues. Per the germline V gene, CDR1 is SGHRS and CDR2 is YFSETQ. V was clipped by 3 bases and J by 5 bases; unmatched bases: 9. CDR3 protein: CASSSGGGLMETQYF. As DNA, the CDR3 is TGCGCCAGCAGCTCAGGGGGCGGGTTAATGGAGACCCAGTACTTC.

This clonotype was observed a handful of times. The chain couples TRBV2 to TRBJ2-3; D not certain. V lost 6 bases, J lost 4 bases, and 14 bases lay in between. Germline CDR1 is SNHLY and CDR2 is FYNNEI. The CDR3 runs 14 residues. CDR3 DNA: TGTGCCAGCAGCTTCGTGAGACCCCCAGATACGCAGTATTTT. Protein product: CASSFVRPPDTQYF.

The chain links TRBV6-1 to TRBJ2-7; D perhaps matches TRBD2 (6 bases). The CDR3 is 13 amino acids. The germline V gene has CDR1 MNHNS and CDR2 SASEGT. Trimming stripped 7 bases from V and 1 base from J, with 11 bases between. CDR3 bases: TGTGCCAGCAATCTAGGAGGGTCCTACGAGCAGTACTTC. This gives the protein CASNLGGSYEQYF.

In this sample, this clonotype turned up a few times. The gene calls are TRBV7-8 and TRBJ2-2; D call uncertain. CDR3 length equals 12 residues. Deletions cut 11 bases from V and 5 bases from J, with 12 bases between. Germline CDR1 and CDR2: SGHVS and FQNEAQ. The CDR3 here is CAQTSRTGELFF. The CDR3, as DNA: TGTGCCCAAACCAGCAGAACCGGGGAGCTGTTTTTT. The variable domain in full, completed from reference TRBV7-8 and TRBJ2-2, reads GAGVSQSPRYKVAKRGQDVALRCDPISGHVSLFWYQQALGQGPEFLTYFQNEAQLDKSGLPSDRFFAERPEGSVSTLKIQRTQQEDSAVYLCAQTSRTGELFFGEGSRLTVL.

This clonotype was picked up a small number of times. The CDR3 nucleotides are TGTGCCAGCAGCCCGAAGCCAGGACAAGATAATGAAAAACTGTTTTTT. Residues: CASSPKPGQDNEKLFF. V and J are TRBV5-5 and TRBJ1-4; D perhaps matches TRBD1 (5 bases). The CDR3 runs to 16 residues. The germline CDR1 and CDR2 sequences are SGHKS and YYEKEE (reference sequence). V was trimmed by 4 bases and J by 4 bases, leaving 17 bases between them.

This clonotype was seen many times. The genes are TRBV24-1 and TRBJ2-7; D might be TRBD1 or TRBD2, each matching 5 bases. The length of the CDR3 is 15 residues. The V end was cut by 2 bases, the J end by 2 bases, with 12 bases between. Germline V gene sequence: CDR1 KGHDR, CDR2 SFDVKD. The CDR3 spells CATSDSGTATYEQYF. CDR3 nucleotides: TGTGCCACCAGTGATTCCGGGACGGCGACCTACGAGCAGTACTTC.

The chain links TRBV10-1 to TRBJ2-2, with 12 bases fitting TRBD2. CDR1 and CDR2 from the germline V gene are WNHNN and SYGVQD (reference sequence). The CDR3 sequence is 18 residues long. The V gene end was trimmed by 4 bases and the J gene end by 7 bases; junction bases not matched to a gene: 13. The chain's CDR3 is CASSALAGGPPGNGELFF. DNA of the CDR3: TGCGCCAGCAGTGCACTAGCGGGAGGACCCCCGGGTAACGGGGAGCTGTTTTTT.

The rearrangement joins TRBV20-1 to TRBJ2-1; D is unclear. Between the trimmed V and J ends, which lost 5 bases and 5 bases, there was a span of 7 bases. Germline lookup yields CDR1 DFQATT and CDR2 SNEGSKA (reference sequence). This CDR3 contains 11 residues. CDR3 loop: CSAWFNNEQFF. The CDR3 DNA sequence: TGCAGTGCTTGGTTCAACAATGAGCAGTTCTTC.

The J gene is TRBJ1-5, the V gene TRBV18; the match to TRBD1 covers 8 bases. Germline V gene lookup returns CDR1 KGHSH and CDR2 LQKENI. V was pared by 4 bases and J by 2 bases, with 7 bases of the junction left unmatched. The CDR3 totals 16 residues. CDR3 region: CASSLQMTGGNQPQHF. In DNA, the CDR3 is TGTGCCAGCTCACTACAAATGACAGGGGGCAATCAGCCCCAGCATTTT. Looking up the rest from reference TRBV18 and TRBJ1-5 gives the full variable domain: NAGVMQNPRHLVRRRGQEARLRCSPMKGHSHVYWYRQLPEEGLKFMVYLQKENIIDESGMPKERFSAEFPKEGPSILRIQQVVRGDSAAYFCASSLQMTGGNQPQHFGDGTRLSIL.

This clonotype was recorded a few times. This rearrangement joins TRBV7-6 to TRBJ2-4; D is possibly TRBD2 (5 bases). Trimming cost V 9 bases and J 5 bases, with 26 bases left between them. Per the germline V gene, CDR1 is SGHVS and CDR2 is FNYEAQ. The CDR3 runs to 17 residues. The CDR3 sequence is CASDYAFSEREENIQYF. The CDR3 coding sequence is TGTGCCAGTGACTACGCGTTTTCCGAGCGAGAGGAAAACATTCAGTACTTC.

This clonotype came up a few times. The V gene is TRBV20-1, the J gene TRBJ2-7; 8 nucleotides agree with TRBD1. V was clipped by 2 bases and J by 1 base; unmatched bases: 7. CDR1 DFQATT and CDR2 SNEGSKA come from the germline V gene (reference sequence). This CDR3 contains 15 residues. The CDR3 region has the DNA TGCAGTGCTAGAAGAAGTAGGACAGGGTCCTACGAGCAGTACTTC. Its translation is CSARRSRTGSYEQYF.